The 30 T cell receptor beta chains below come from one sample, sequenced in a study of shared clonotypes between healthy human individuals. TCRdb's copy holds only in-frame clones and misses some; the assay was immunoSEQ multiplex PCR. The sample includes 2 million to 2.5 million clones, approximately 93% of them seen just once. What was sequenced was naive CD4+ T cells from PBMCs. As to subset: CD45RA+ positively selected. The receptor set was obtained from a young man in good health. Some clones in this sample may be carry-over from other donors' samples.

The chain's CDR3 is CASSLRARPYTEAFF. CDR3 coding DNA: TGTGCCAGCAGTTTAAGGGCCAGACCCTACACTGAAGCTTTCTTT. The chain links TRBV28 to TRBJ1-1; no clear D. Trimming pared 2 bases from V and 3 bases from J, leaving 13 bases between. This CDR3 spans 15 amino acids. Germline V gene sequence: CDR1 MDHEN, CDR2 SYDVKM.

Concerning this clone: The same CDR3 can be traced to other DNA sequences in this sample. The chain uses TRBV4-3 and TRBJ1-3; no firm D call. CDR1 LGHNA and CDR2 YSLEER come from the germline V gene. V lost 0 bases and J 4 bases, leaving 4 bases between the germline ends. The CDR3 loop spans 13 amino acids. In DNA form, the CDR3 reads TGCGCCAGCAGCCAAGACCGGGGAAACACCATATATTTT. Translated: CASSQDRGNTIYF.

In the case of this clone: The junction does not match germline at one end; this may be a read error. The chain recombines TRBV7-8 with TRBJ2-7, with TRBD2 matching 7 bases. Germline CDR1 and CDR2: SGHVS and FQNEAQ. CDR3 length: 13 amino acids. The CDR3: CASSVAGTYEQYF. CDR3 DNA: TGTGCCAGCAGCGTAGCGGGTACCTACGAGCAGTACTTC.

This clone was counted a single time. The genes are TRBV30 and TRBJ2-3, with a tentative D call TRBD2 (6 bases). CDR3 length equals 14 residues. Germline CDR1 GTSNPN, CDR2 SVGIG (reference sequence). V gave up 1 base and J gave up 6 bases, with 14 bases separating them. In nucleotides, the CDR3 is TGTGCCTGGAGTGCTTGGACGGCGGGGGATACGCAGTATTTT. Its protein is CAWSAWTAGDTQYF.

As regards this clone: This CDR3 is also generated by other DNA sequences in the sample. The rearrangement links TRBV11-2 to TRBJ2-2; no firm D call. This CDR3 comprises 14 residues. Per the germline V gene, CDR1 is SGHAT and CDR2 is FQNNGV. V gave up 3 bases and J gave up 2 bases, with 7 bases separating them. The CDR3 is CASSFRANTGELFF. The CDR3 DNA reads as TGTGCCAGCAGCTTCCGGGCTAACACCGGGGAGCTGTTTTTT.

The rearrangement joins TRBV18 to TRBJ2-1, with 8 nucleotides matching TRBD1. Trimming took 0 bases from V and 4 from J; bases not matched to a gene: 8. This CDR3 has 17 residues. Germline CDR1 KGHSH, CDR2 LQKENI. CDR3 amino acids: CASSPPGDRGNYNEQFF. CDR3 bases: TGTGCCAGCTCACCACCCGGCGACAGGGGTAATTACAATGAGCAGTTCTTC.

The chain combines TRBV10-3 with TRBJ2-7; weak D call: TRBD1 (8 bases). V gave up 3 bases and J gave up 7 bases, with 16 bases separating them. The CDR3 spans 14 residues. The germline gives CDR1 ENHRY, CDR2 SYGVKD. Here the CDR3 reads CAISDSDRGGEQYF. DNA for the CDR3: TGTGCCATCAGTGACTCAGACAGGGGAGGGGAGCAGTACTTC.

The chain employs TRBV28 and TRBJ2-2; D perhaps matches TRBD2 (6 bases). CDR1 is MDHEN, CDR2 SYDVKM, per germline. The CDR3 totals 15 residues. V was clipped by 3 bases and J by 1 base, with 9 bases between them. CDR3 amino acids: CASSFSGWNTGELFF. The CDR3 bases are TGTGCCAGCAGTTTCAGCGGGTGGAACACCGGGGAGCTGTTTTTT.

J is TRBJ2-7 and V is TRBV7-9; D gene unclear. Germline V gene data show CDR1 as SEHNR and CDR2 as FQNEAQ (reference sequence). Between the trimmed V and J ends, which lost 1 base and 4 bases, there was a span of 17 bases. This CDR3 comprises 16 residues. The CDR3 nucleotides are TGTGCCAGCAGCTTAGGGGATTTGGGGTGGGGTTACGAGCAGTACTTC. This sequence encodes CASSLGDLGWGYEQYF.

The rearrangement uses TRBV11-1 and TRBJ2-7, with 11 bases fitting TRBD1. V shed 5 bases and J 4 bases; nucleotides not matched to a gene: 7. The CDR3 loop spans 15 amino acids. CDR1 and CDR2 (germline): SGHAT, FQDESV (reference sequence). CDR3 nucleotides: TGTGCCAGCAGCCTCGGGACAGGGGGTTGGTACGAGCAGTACTTC. Amino acid sequence: CASSLGTGGWYEQYF.

This chain connects TRBV7-9 to TRBJ1-5, with a possible D match to TRBD1 (5 bases). Looked up from germline, CDR1 is SEHNR and CDR2 is FQNEAQ (reference sequence). Trimming pared 1 base from V and 5 bases from J, leaving 12 bases between. CDR3 length equals 15 residues. The CDR3 loop is CASSLGTTGHQPQHF. CDR3 bases: TGTGCCAGCAGCTTAGGGACCACGGGGCATCAGCCCCAGCATTTT.

The rearrangement joins TRBV11-2 to TRBJ2-1; 16 bases are shared with TRBD2. This CDR3 has 18 amino acids. Looked up from germline, CDR1 is SGHAT and CDR2 is FQNNGV. Unmatched junction bases numbered 12, after V lost 6 bases and J lost 7 bases. The CDR3 DNA follows: TGTGCCAGCAGACCGGGACTAGCGGGAGGGCCCACGTGGAATGAGCAGTTCTTC. It translates to CASRPGLAGGPTWNEQFF.

As concerns this clone: Other DNA sequences from this sample encode an identical CDR3 as well. The CDR3 coding sequence is TGCGCCAGCAGCCCCACAGGGAACACTGAAGCTTTCTTT. This sequence encodes CASSPTGNTEAFF. The rearrangement links TRBV5-1 to TRBJ1-1, with D perhaps TRBD1 (5 bases). Germline lookup yields CDR1 SGHRS and CDR2 YFSETQ. The V and J ends lost 4 bases and 1 base respectively, with 8 bases between them. CDR3 length equals 13 residues. The whole variable domain, remainder taken from reference TRBV5-1 and TRBJ1-1, is KAGVTQTPRYLIKTRGQQVTLSCSPISGHRSVSWYQQTPGQGLQFLFEYFSETQRNKGNFPGRFSGRQFSNSRSEMNVSTLELGDSALYLCASSPTGNTEAFFGQGTRLTVV.

The rearrangement uses TRBV7-2 and TRBJ2-3; unclear D gene. V lost 3 bases and J 2 bases, leaving 6 bases between the germline ends. The CDR3 has 13 amino acids. Germline V CDR1 and CDR2: SGHTA, FQGNSA. CDR3 sequence: CASSLPNTDTQYF. The CDR3 DNA reads TGTGCCAGCAGCTTGCCGAACACAGATACGCAGTATTTT.

The chain combines TRBV28 with TRBJ1-5, with 7 bases aligning to TRBD1. From germline, CDR1 is MDHEN and CDR2 SYDVKM. J was trimmed by 9 bases and V by 4 bases; bases with no gene match: 12. The CDR3 extends over 15 amino acids. The CDR3, as DNA: TGTGCCAGCAGTTCCTACAGGGGTATCAAGGGGCCCCAGCATTTT. It translates to CASSSYRGIKGPQHF.

CDR3 loop: CASSQSRGRAGERQETQYF. The CDR3 bases are TGTGCCAGCAGCCAGTCACGGGGTCGGGCAGGGGAACGCCAAGAGACCCAGTACTTC. This chain links TRBV14 with TRBJ2-5; TRBD1 might be the D (6 bases). The germline V gene encodes CDR1 SGHDN and CDR2 FVKESK. The CDR3 consists of 19 residues. Trimming shortened V by 3 bases and J by 1 base, and 24 bases separated the two germline ends.

About this clone itself: Other nucleotide sequences in the sample specify the same CDR3. The chain links TRBV18 to TRBJ2-7; 10 nucleotides align to TRBD1. V was clipped by 6 bases and J by 3 bases; unmatched bases: 5. This CDR3 comprises 14 residues. From germline, CDR1 is KGHSH and CDR2 LQKENI. CDR3 DNA sequence: TGTGCCAGCTCGCGGGACAGGGGAAGCTACGAGCAGTACTTC. Translating it yields CASSRDRGSYEQYF.

This sequence joins TRBV19 and TRBJ1-5; TRBD1 aligns across 8 bases. The J segment lost 2 bases and the V segment lost 9 bases, leaving 9 bases of the junction unmatched. This CDR3 is built from 15 residues. The V gene's germline CDR1 is LNHDA and CDR2 SQIVND (reference sequence). The CDR3 region has the DNA TGTGCCAGCCGGACAGGGTCGTTCGGCAATCAGCCCCAGCATTTT. As protein: CASRTGSFGNQPQHF.

V is TRBV6-1 and J is TRBJ2-3, with D possibly being TRBD1 (6 bases). Per the germline V gene, CDR1 is MNHNS and CDR2 is SASEGT. The CDR3 runs 14 residues. V was shortened by 6 bases and J by 2 bases, with 12 bases between the two germline ends. CDR3 residues: CASRRDTTTDTQYF. DNA for the CDR3: TGTGCCAGCAGACGGGACACAACCACAGATACGCAGTATTTT.

This chain joins TRBV5-1 and TRBJ2-7, with TRBD1 as a possible D gene (5 bases). Germline V gives CDR1 SGHRS, CDR2 YFSETQ. The CDR3 has 18 amino acids. Trimming cost V 4 bases and J 3 bases, with 26 bases left between them. CDR3 sequence (DNA): TGCGCCAGCAGCGAGCAAATCCCCCGAGGTGACAGCCTCTACGAGCAGTACTTC. Translated: CASSEQIPRGDSLYEQYF.

About this clone itself: The same CDR3 is also encoded by other DNA sequences in this sample. This chain joins TRBV6-1 and TRBJ1-2; no clear D. Trimming removed 3 bases from V and 8 bases from J, with 13 bases in between. The CDR3 covers 13 residues. Looked up from germline, CDR1 is MNHNS and CDR2 is SASEGT. The CDR3 loop reads CASSEAGTYGYTF. CDR3 in DNA: TGTGCCAGCAGTGAGGCAGGCACTTACGGCTACACCTTC.

The rearrangement joins TRBV13 to TRBJ2-7; D is ambiguous. The germline V gene has CDR1 PRHDT and CDR2 FYEKMQ (reference sequence). V lost 2 bases, J lost 3 bases, and 11 bases lay in between. This CDR3 comprises 14 residues. The CDR3 sequence: CASSLRGTFYEQYF. In DNA, the CDR3 is TGTGCCAGCAGCTTAAGAGGCACCTTCTACGAGCAGTACTTC.

V is TRBV28 and J is TRBJ2-1; D is possibly TRBD2 (6 bases). Trimming pared 8 bases from V and 2 bases from J, leaving 19 bases between. Germline V gene sequence: CDR1 MDHEN, CDR2 SYDVKM. The CDR3 is 16 residues long. The CDR3 nucleotides are TGTGCCAGCGGGGCAATTGGGGAGGCTGCCTACAATGAGCAGTTCTTC. This gives the protein CASGAIGEAAYNEQFF.

CDR3 DNA sequence: TGCGCCAGCAGCCCAGGACAGCTGGGCACCCAGTACTTC. Translating it yields CASSPGQLGTQYF. The rearrangement links TRBV4-3 to TRBJ2-5; the D gene is possibly TRBD1 (6 bases). V lost 4 bases and J 8 bases, leaving 14 bases between the germline ends. Germline V CDR1 and CDR2: LGHNA, YSLEER. CDR3 length equals 13 residues.

The genes are TRBV25-1 and TRBJ2-2; no clear D gene. The CDR3 is 14 amino acids. The germline V gene encodes CDR1 MGHDK and CDR2 SYGVNS. Trimming removed 6 bases from V and 0 bases from J, with 8 bases in between. CDR3 protein: CASRGSPNTGELFF. The CDR3 DNA reads TGTGCCAGCAGGGGAAGCCCGAACACCGGGGAGCTGTTTTTT.

V is TRBV7-3 and J is TRBJ2-5; D is uncertain. The V end lost 3 bases, the J end lost 5 bases, and 7 bases lay between the germline ends. Germline V lookup: CDR1 SGHTA, CDR2 FQGTGA. The CDR3 loop spans 12 amino acids. In nucleotides, the CDR3 is TGTGCCAGCAGCTTCTATGGTGAGACCCAGTACTTC. This codes for CASSFYGETQYF.

Worth noting for this clone: The same CDR3 is also encoded by other DNA sequences in this sample. The chain recombines TRBV28 with TRBJ1-1; the D is unclear. The CDR3 runs to 12 residues. In germline, CDR1 is MDHEN, CDR2 SYDVKM. Trimming took off 4 bases at V and 7 bases at J, with 10 bases between the two ends. The CDR3: CASSSRALEAFF. CDR3 DNA: TGTGCCAGCAGTTCCCGCGCCCTTGAAGCTTTCTTT.

The chain uses TRBV14 and TRBJ2-7; D may be TRBD2 (6 bases). The CDR3 contains 15 residues. In germline, CDR1 is SGHDN, CDR2 FVKESK. The V gene lost 6 bases and the J gene lost 2 bases, with 17 bases spanning the gap. CDR3 sequence: CASSPSSGLTYEQYF. As DNA, the CDR3 is TGTGCCAGCAGTCCCTCGAGCGGGCTCACCTACGAGCAGTACTTC.

To note about this clone: The same CDR3 can be traced to other DNA sequences in this sample. This chain joins TRBV10-3 and TRBJ2-5; D gene ambiguous. Germline values: CDR1 ENHRY, CDR2 SYGVKD. Trimming removed 0 bases from V and 5 bases from J, with 7 bases in between. The CDR3 has 13 residues. CDR3: CAISESGFETQYF. In nucleotides, the CDR3 is TGTGCCATCAGTGAGTCAGGGTTCGAGACCCAGTACTTC.

A remark on this clone: This specimen includes other DNA sequences encoding the same CDR3. The rearrangement links TRBV9 to TRBJ2-5; 13 nucleotides match TRBD2. Germline CDR1 and CDR2: SGDLS and YYNGEE. V lost 4 bases and J lost 5; bases outside the gene matches: 5. The CDR3 has 15 residues. CDR3 protein: CASSPGLAGVETQYF. The CDR3 DNA sequence: TGTGCCAGCAGCCCAGGACTAGCGGGAGTGGAGACCCAGTACTTC.